The 30 T cell receptor beta chains presented below share a single source sample, sequenced in a study of T cells after posttransplantation cyclophosphamide. TCRdb's table, derived via immunoSEQ multiplex PCR, lists solely in-frame clones and lacks some. The table has approximately 45,000 clones, about 90% seen once. The material sequenced was PBMCs. All receptors derive from a woman in her forties or fifties in good health and a related stem cell transplant donor.

V gene TRBV5-1 combines with J gene TRBJ2-6; no reliable D call. V dropped 4 bases and J dropped 0 bases, with 5 bases sitting between them. The CDR3 loop spans 14 amino acids. Germline CDR1 and CDR2: SGHRS and YFSETQ. The CDR3 reads CASSPNSGANVLTF. DNA of the CDR3: TGCGCCAGCAGCCCCAACTCTGGGGCCAACGTCCTGACTTTC.

This clone occurred once. This rearrangement joins TRBV11-2 to TRBJ2-1; 7 nucleotides match TRBD2. The CDR3 covers 16 residues. CDR1 SGHAT and CDR2 FQNNGV come from the germline V gene. V dropped 5 bases and J dropped 6; count of bases not matched to a gene: 13. CDR3 sequence (DNA): TGTGCCAGCAGCGTCCCTATGGGGGGGTTCGTCAATGAGCAGTTCTTC. Residues: CASSVPMGGFVNEQFF.

This chain uses TRBV4-2 with TRBJ2-1; possible D gene TRBD2, 5 bases. Germline-derived CDR1 and CDR2 are LGHNA and YNFKEQ. V dropped 1 base and J dropped 2 bases, with 12 bases sitting between them. CDR3 size: 16 residues. CDR3: CASSQGEGEAYNEQFF. In DNA, the CDR3 is TGTGCCAGCAGCCAAGGAGAGGGCGAGGCCTACAATGAGCAGTTCTTC.

The genes are TRBV10-3 and TRBJ2-4, with 7 bases aligning to TRBD2. After removal of 0 bases from V and 0 bases from J, the junction contained 5 bases not matched to a gene. Germline lookup yields CDR1 ENHRY and CDR2 SYGVKD. The CDR3 spans 17 residues. CDR3 residues: CAISESGGGLAKNIQYF. Here the CDR3 DNA reads TGTGCCATCAGTGAGTCGGGGGGGGGTCTAGCCAAAAACATTCAGTACTTC.

The CDR3 sequence: CASSLTAGKMNTEAFF. The DNA for the CDR3 is TGTGCCAGCAGTTTAACGGCAGGGAAAATGAACACTGAAGCTTTCTTT. The genes are TRBV27 and TRBJ1-1; tentative D call: TRBD1 (5 bases). Per germline, CDR1 MNHEY and CDR2 SMNVEV (reference sequence). The CDR3 spans 16 residues. Trimming removed 2 bases at V and 0 bases at J, with 13 bases between.

The chain joins TRBV28 to TRBJ1-1; D not resolved. This CDR3 spans 13 amino acids. Trimming shortened V by 6 bases and J by 2 bases, and 10 bases separated the two germline ends. Germline V gives CDR1 MDHEN, CDR2 SYDVKM. The DNA for the CDR3 is TGTGCCAGCAGGCCAGGCCACAACACTGAAGCTTTCTTT. Residues: CASRPGHNTEAFF.

The chain is built from TRBV7-6 and TRBJ1-4, with D possibly being TRBD1 (5 bases). V lost 5 bases and J 4 bases, leaving 8 bases between the germline ends. The CDR3 is made up of 13 amino acids. Germline V gives CDR1 SGHVS, CDR2 FNYEAQ. The CDR3 DNA reads TGTGCCAGCAGCGCGGGGGGTAATGAAAAACTGTTTTTT. It is translated as CASSAGGNEKLFF.

This clone was recorded once. The rearrangement joins TRBV7-3 to TRBJ2-7, with 10 bases identical to TRBD1. CDR1 and CDR2 (germline): SGHTA, FQGTGA. This CDR3 is 15 amino acids long. J lost 0 bases, V lost 5 bases, and 4 bases had no gene match. CDR3 DNA sequence: TGTGCCAGCAGCGCCGGGACAGGGGACTCCTACGAGCAGTACTTC. It yields the protein CASSAGTGDSYEQYF.

J is TRBJ2-7 and V is TRBV4-2; no clear D gene. Trimming took 2 bases from V and 0 from J, leaving 8 bases between them. The V gene's germline CDR1 is LGHNA and CDR2 YNFKEQ. The CDR3 consists of 14 residues. CDR3 DNA: TGTGCCAGCAGCCAACCCGGTAGCTCCTACGAGCAGTACTTC. It translates to CASSQPGSSYEQYF.

The CDR3 here is CASSSLTGASKLFF. The CDR3 DNA is TGTGCCAGCAGTTCCTTGACAGGGGCCTCGAAACTGTTTTTT. The chain uses TRBV28 and TRBJ1-4; 8 bases line up with TRBD1. The CDR3 runs to 14 residues. Per the germline V gene, CDR1 is MDHEN and CDR2 is SYDVKM. The V gene end was trimmed by 4 bases and the J gene end by 11 bases; junction bases not matched to a gene: 9.

V and J are TRBV7-8 and TRBJ2-3; weak D call: TRBD1 (5 bases). V was trimmed by 0 bases and J by 1 base, leaving 11 bases between them. The CDR3 loop spans 16 amino acids. From germline, CDR1 is SGHVS and CDR2 FQNEAQ. The CDR3 DNA follows: TGTGCCAGCAGCTTAGCCACCCAGGGTCGCACAGATACGCAGTATTTT. This translates into CASSLATQGRTDTQYF. Full variable domain (rest looked up from reference TRBV7-8 and TRBJ2-3): GAGVSQSPRYKVAKRGQDVALRCDPISGHVSLFWYQQALGQGPEFLTYFQNEAQLDKSGLPSDRFFAERPEGSVSTLKIQRTQQEDSAVYLCASSLATQGRTDTQYFGPGTRLTVL.

The rearrangement uses TRBV29-1 and TRBJ2-1, with TRBD2 matching over 9 bases. After removal of 2 bases from V and 4 bases from J, the junction contained 3 bases not matched to a gene. The CDR3 is 14 residues long. Germline CDR1 SQVTM, CDR2 ANQGSEA. The CDR3 DNA reads as TGCAGCGTTGAACTAGCGGGGAAATACAATGAGCAGTTCTTC. It specifies CSVELAGKYNEQFF.

The chain links TRBV28 to TRBJ1-2, with D unresolved. Per the germline V gene, CDR1 is MDHEN and CDR2 is SYDVKM. The V gene lost 3 bases and the J gene lost 8 bases, with 19 bases spanning the gap. This CDR3 has 15 residues. The CDR3 loop reads CASSFSEGGTGGYTF. The CDR3 nucleotides read TGTGCCAGCAGTTTCTCTGAGGGAGGCACGGGGGGCTACACCTTC.

The gene calls are TRBV29-1 and TRBJ2-1, with 7 bases fitting TRBD2. The germline gives CDR1 SQVTM, CDR2 ANQGSEA. The CDR3 length is 13 residues. Germline trimming cut 4 bases from V and 6 bases from J; bases unmatched to any gene: 6. Here the CDR3 DNA reads TGCAGCGTTGGAAATGGGGGGGGCAATGAGCAGTTCTTC. Protein product: CSVGNGGGNEQFF.

This clone was seen only once. The V and J genes are TRBV28 and TRBJ2-1; 10 bases match TRBD2. The germline gives CDR1 MDHEN, CDR2 SYDVKM. The CDR3 is 20 amino acids. V gave up 4 bases and J gave up 0 bases; unmatched junction bases: 15. CDR3 DNA: TGTGCCAGCAGTTCGGGACTAGCGAGACATAGAATAAGCTCCTACAATGAGCAGTTCTTC. It yields the protein CASSSGLARHRISSYNEQFF. The full variable domain, in which reference TRBV28 and TRBJ2-1 provide the parts outside the CDR3, is DVKVTQSSRYLVKRTGEKVFLECVQDMDHENMFWYRQDPGLGLRLIYFSYDVKMKEKGDIPEGYSVSREKKERFSLILESASTNQTSMYLCASSSGLARHRISSYNEQFFGPGTRLTVL.

A word on this clone: The sample has other DNA sequences that encode this CDR3 too. The chain combines TRBV4-2 with TRBJ1-6; 7 nucleotides align to TRBD1. V lost 1 base to trimming and J lost 6 bases; unmatched junction nucleotides: 3. Germline CDR1 and CDR2: LGHNA and YNFKEQ. This CDR3 is 15 amino acids long. The CDR3 DNA reads as TGTGCCAGCAGCCAAGGGACAGGCGGTAATTCACCCCTCCACTTT. This codes for CASSQGTGGNSPLHF.

This clone turned up a few times. The gene calls are TRBV27 and TRBJ2-7; TRBD1 is a possible D gene (5 bases). V was pared by 2 bases and J by 4 bases, with 9 bases between. The length of the CDR3 is 13 residues. CDR1 and CDR2 from the germline V gene are MNHEY and SMNVEV (reference sequence). The chain's CDR3 is CASSLARAYEQYF. The CDR3 DNA is TGTGCCAGCAGTTTAGCCAGGGCGTACGAGCAGTACTTC.

V gene TRBV4-1 combines with J gene TRBJ2-1, with 14 positions matching TRBD2. The length of the CDR3 is 18 residues. V lost 2 bases and J lost 8; bases outside the gene matches: 11. Germline V gene data show CDR1 as MGHRA and CDR2 as YSYEKL. The CDR3, as DNA: TGCGCCAGCAGCCAACGTCCCGAGACTAGCGGGAGGGGCGATGAGCAGTTCTTC. It codes for CASSQRPETSGRGDEQFF.

The chain links TRBV5-1 to TRBJ2-5; 8 nucleotides match TRBD1. Trimming at V came to 4 bases and at J to 4 bases, leaving 12 bases not matched to a gene. The CDR3 runs to 16 residues. The germline V gene encodes CDR1 SGHRS and CDR2 YFSETQ. CDR3 in DNA: TGCGCCAGCAGCCGTACGATGGACAGGGTTGGAGAGACCCAGTACTTC. Encoded protein: CASSRTMDRVGETQYF.

J is TRBJ2-7 and V is TRBV7-9, with D possibly being TRBD1 (6 bases). Per germline, CDR1 SEHNR and CDR2 FQNEAQ (reference sequence). Trimming stripped 5 bases from V and 4 bases from J, with 12 bases between. The length of the CDR3 is 13 residues. CDR3 coding DNA: TGTGCCAGCAGCCTCGCGGACAGATACGAGCAGTACTTC. As protein: CASSLADRYEQYF.

The chain is built from TRBV6-5 and TRBJ2-5; weak D call: TRBD2 (6 bases). Trimming shortened V by 2 bases and J by 0 bases, and 7 bases separated the two germline ends. This CDR3 has 14 amino acids. Looked up from germline, CDR1 is MNHEY and CDR2 is SVGAGI. The CDR3 loop is CASSYGGYQETQYF. The CDR3 bases are TGTGCCAGCAGTTACGGGGGGTACCAAGAGACCCAGTACTTC.

CDR3 bases: TGTGCCAGCAGTTCCGGGACTAGCGGGGGTAAGCAGTTCTTC. It codes for CASSSGTSGGKQFF. The chain is built from TRBV2 and TRBJ2-1, with 14 bases aligning to TRBD2. Germline V gene data show CDR1 as SNHLY and CDR2 as FYNNEI. This CDR3 has 14 amino acids. The V segment lost 5 bases and the J segment 11 bases; nucleotides outside the gene matches: 5.

The chain is built from TRBV5-1 and TRBJ2-7; TRBD1 agrees at 9 bases. Trimming took 7 bases from V and 6 from J; bases not matched to a gene: 11. Per the germline V gene, CDR1 is SGHRS and CDR2 is YFSETQ. This CDR3 has 14 amino acids. As DNA, the CDR3 is TGCGCCAGCGCCTTGTGGGGACAGGGCTCCGAGCAGTACTTC. This translates into CASALWGQGSEQYF.

The V and J genes are TRBV6-1 and TRBJ2-7; D not certain. Between the trimmed V and J ends, which lost 4 bases and 12 bases, there was a span of 22 bases. Germline values: CDR1 MNHNS, CDR2 SASEGT. This CDR3 has 14 amino acids. DNA of the CDR3: TGTGCCAGCAGTGTGTTGGCTAGGTTCGACCTGCTGTACTTC. Its protein product is CASSVLARFDLLYF.

This clone was counted once. The J gene is TRBJ2-7, the V gene TRBV5-4; TRBD1 is a possible D gene (6 bases). The CDR3 extends over 14 amino acids. V was pared by 3 bases and J by 2 bases, with 12 bases between. CDR1 SGHNT and CDR2 YYREEE come from the germline V gene (reference sequence). The CDR3 reads CASSWERQAYEQYF. As DNA, the CDR3 is TGTGCCAGCAGCTGGGAGAGACAGGCCTACGAGCAGTACTTC.

Only one count was recorded for this clone. The rearrangement uses TRBV7-9 and TRBJ2-7, with D maybe TRBD1 (6 bases). The CDR3 has 14 residues. Trimming shortened V by 5 bases and J by 7 bases, and 18 bases separated the two germline ends. Germline V CDR1 and CDR2: SEHNR, FQNEAQ (reference sequence). CDR3 protein: CASSPNDRFREQYF. The CDR3 nucleotides are TGTGCCAGCAGCCCGAACGACAGGTTTAGGGAGCAGTACTTC.

The chain uses TRBV29-1 and TRBJ1-6, with 7 nucleotides matching TRBD1. From germline, CDR1 is SQVTM and CDR2 ANQGSEA. This CDR3 is built from 13 residues. After removal of 4 bases from V and 8 bases from J, the junction contained 5 bases not matched to a gene. The CDR3 loop reads CSVADRADSPLHF. The CDR3 nucleotides are TGCAGCGTTGCTGACAGGGCTGATTCACCCCTCCACTTT. Drawing the rest from reference TRBV29-1 and TRBJ1-6, the complete variable domain is SAVISQKPSRDICQRGTSLTIQCQVDSQVTMMFWYRQQPGQSLTLIATANQGSEATYESGFVIDKFPISRPNLTFSTLTVSNMSPEDSSIYLCSVADRADSPLHFGNGTRLTVT.

The chain joins TRBV19 to TRBJ2-2; tentatively, D is TRBD1 (6 bases). The germline V gene encodes CDR1 LNHDA and CDR2 SQIVND (reference sequence). CDR3 length: 15 residues. Trimming cost V 3 bases and J 2 bases, with 10 bases left between them. The CDR3 nucleotides are TGTGCCAGTAGTATCGGGACACTTAACACCGGGGAGCTGTTTTTT. Protein sequence: CASSIGTLNTGELFF.

This sequence joins TRBV5-4 and TRBJ2-7; D might be TRBD1 (5 bases). V was shortened by 0 bases and J by 0 bases, with 10 bases between the two germline ends. The CDR3 consists of 15 residues. Germline CDR1 is SGHNT and CDR2 is YYREEE (reference sequence). The CDR3 bases are TGTGCCAGCAGCTTGGGGGGCGCCGACTCCTACGAGCAGTACTTC. Translating it yields CASSLGGADSYEQYF.

V usage is TRBV5-1 and J usage is TRBJ1-1; TRBD1 matches 8 bases. CDR3 size: 15 residues. Per the germline V gene, CDR1 is SGHRS and CDR2 is YFSETQ. The V segment lost 4 bases and the J segment 4 bases; nucleotides outside the gene matches: 9. The CDR3 region is CASSLGQGSGTEAFF. CDR3 DNA: TGCGCCAGCAGCCTAGGACAGGGATCGGGCACTGAAGCTTTCTTT.